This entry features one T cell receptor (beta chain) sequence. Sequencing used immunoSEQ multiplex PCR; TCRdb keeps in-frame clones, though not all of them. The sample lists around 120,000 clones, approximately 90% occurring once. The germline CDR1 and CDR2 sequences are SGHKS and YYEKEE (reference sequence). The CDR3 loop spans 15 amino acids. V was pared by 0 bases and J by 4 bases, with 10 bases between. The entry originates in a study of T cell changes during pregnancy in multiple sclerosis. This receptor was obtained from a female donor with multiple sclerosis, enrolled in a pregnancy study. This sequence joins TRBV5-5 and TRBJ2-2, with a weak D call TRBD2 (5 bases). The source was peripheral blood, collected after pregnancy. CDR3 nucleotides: TGTGCCAGCAGCTTGGCTAGTCGGGGCACCGGGGAGCTGTTTTTT. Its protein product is CASSLASRGTGELFF.